The next 20 T cell receptor beta chains were all read from a single sample in a study of blood T cell repertoires in COVID-19 (dated by TCRdb to about 2020). Receptor libraries were prepared by the immunoSEQ multiplex PCR assay. TCRdb limited this immuneACCESS table to in-frame rearrangements with V and J called. A share of clones is missing; checked studies link under half to unresolved V genes, and the rest is unexplained. This sample has about half a million clones in its table, and over 75% of those were observed once. The top ten hold under 4% of the sample. Material for sequencing was peripheral blood. The receptors originated from a human donor in a cohort sampled during active COVID-19.

This clone came up many times. This sequence joins TRBV27 and TRBJ1-1, with D uncertain. From germline, CDR1 is MNHEY and CDR2 SMNVEV (reference sequence). V dropped 5 bases and J dropped 3 bases, with 16 bases sitting between them. The CDR3 sequence is 15 residues long. As DNA, the CDR3 is TGTGCCAGCAGTCTAGGTCGGGGTTTTTACACTGAAGCTTTCTTT. It is translated as CASSLGRGFYTEAFF.

The chain has TRBV6-4 and TRBJ2-5; a possible D gene is TRBD2 (6 bases). Deletions cut 2 bases from V and 9 bases from J, with 13 bases between. The CDR3 has 13 amino acids. In germline, CDR1 is MRHNA, CDR2 SNTAGT. The CDR3 DNA reads as TGTGCCAGCAGTGACGAAGCCGGAGGGCCCCAGTACTTC. It specifies CASSDEAGGPQYF.

V gene TRBV19 combines with J gene TRBJ1-5, with D possibly being TRBD1 (5 bases). V lost 7 bases and J lost 5, with 9 bases in between. The CDR3 totals 12 residues. Germline V gives CDR1 LNHDA, CDR2 SQIVND (reference sequence). The DNA of the CDR3 is TGTGCCAGTAATTGGGGGGATCAGCCCCAGCATTTT. Its protein product is CASNWGDQPQHF.

The chain recombines TRBV28 with TRBJ1-1, with TRBD1 matching over 8 bases. CDR1 is MDHEN, CDR2 SYDVKM, per germline. The CDR3 sequence is 14 residues long. V dropped 5 bases and J dropped 2; count of bases not matched to a gene: 4. In DNA, the CDR3 is TGTGCCAGCAGTCGACAGGGGACTAACACTGAAGCTTTCTTT. It yields the protein CASSRQGTNTEAFF.

CDR3 protein: CASSQGFLAGVPETQYF. The CDR3 nucleotides are TGTGCCAGCAGCCAAGGCTTTTTAGCGGGAGTTCCGGAGACCCAGTACTTC. The chain links TRBV3-1 (or the pseudogene TRBV3-2) to TRBJ2-5, with 9 bases identical to TRBD2. The CDR3 loop spans 17 amino acids. The trim removed 1 base at V and 5 bases at J, leaving 11 bases unmatched. Germline V gene sequence: CDR1 LGHDT, CDR2 YNNKEL (reference sequence).

This chain links TRBV9 with TRBJ2-5; 8 nucleotides agree with TRBD2. The CDR3 sequence is 16 residues long. The junction had 9 bases not matched to a gene; V was cut back by 0 bases and J by 5 bases. The germline V gene encodes CDR1 SGDLS and CDR2 YYNGEE. The CDR3 sequence is CASSVGPRGGVETQYF. The CDR3 nucleotides are TGTGCCAGCAGCGTAGGGCCCCGGGGGGGTGTGGAGACCCAGTACTTC.

Concerning this clone itself: Other nucleotide sequences in the sample specify the same CDR3. The chain uses TRBV28 and TRBJ1-6, with D possibly being TRBD1 (6 bases). CDR3 length: 12 residues. Per the germline V gene, CDR1 is MDHEN and CDR2 is SYDVKM. V lost 5 bases to trimming and J lost 7 bases, with 6 bases between them. Here the CDR3 DNA reads TGTGCCAGCAGTACAGGGAATTCACCCCTCCACTTT. It yields the protein CASSTGNSPLHF.

V usage is TRBV27 and J usage is TRBJ1-1; 8 bases fit TRBD1. The CDR3 covers 17 residues. The V segment lost 3 bases and the J segment 8 bases; nucleotides outside the gene matches: 17. Per the germline V gene, CDR1 is MNHEY and CDR2 is SMNVEV (reference sequence). CDR3 nucleotide sequence: TGTGCCAGCAGTTTTAACGGGGGGATGACAGGGGCTCGGGAAGCTTTCTTT. Translating gives CASSFNGGMTGAREAFF.

The rearrangement uses TRBV18 and TRBJ1-1, with TRBD1 matching 11 bases. The V and J ends lost 3 bases and 4 bases, in that order; junction bases with no gene match: 4. CDR1 KGHSH and CDR2 LQKENI come from the germline V gene. The CDR3 covers 15 residues. CDR3 sequence reads: CASSPSGQGATEAFF. Written as DNA, the CDR3 is TGTGCCAGCTCACCCTCCGGACAGGGGGCCACTGAAGCTTTCTTT.

The V gene is TRBV27, the J gene TRBJ1-6, with 7 bases lining up with TRBD1. The CDR3 runs 14 residues. Germline V gene sequence: CDR1 MNHEY, CDR2 SMNVEV (reference sequence). V shed 2 bases, J shed 8 bases, and the junction held 3 bases outside the gene matches. The CDR3 is CASSLTGADSPLHF. The CDR3 DNA sequence: TGTGCCAGCAGTTTAACAGGGGCGGATTCACCCCTCCACTTT.

The chain combines TRBV2 with TRBJ1-4, with 7 bases fitting TRBD1. CDR3 length equals 15 residues. Germline V gene data show CDR1 as SNHLY and CDR2 as FYNNEI. With V trimmed by 6 bases and J by 1 base, 5 bases remained unmatched. The CDR3 DNA reads TGTGCCAGCAGAGTAACAGGGGTAACTAATGAAAAACTGTTTTTT. It codes for CASRVTGVTNEKLFF.

The gene calls are TRBV7-2 and TRBJ1-3, with D possibly matching TRBD1 (6 bases). The V end lost 6 bases, the J end lost 0 bases, and 15 bases lay between the germline ends. Per the germline V gene, CDR1 is SGHTA and CDR2 is FQGNSA. This CDR3 has 16 residues. As DNA, the CDR3 is TGTGCCAGCAGTTCGGACAGTGGGAGCTCTGGAAACACCATATATTTT. Translating gives CASSSDSGSSGNTIYF. Filled out from reference TRBV7-2 and TRBJ1-3, the complete variable domain reads GAGVSQSPSNKVTEKGKDVELRCDPISGHTALYWYRQSLGQGLEFLIYFQGNSAPDKSGLPSDRFSAERTGGSVSTLTIQRTQQEDSAVYLCASSSDSGSSGNTIYFGEGSWLTVV.

The chain recombines TRBV30 with TRBJ2-5; a weak D match, TRBD2 (7 bases). Germline values: CDR1 GTSNPN, CDR2 SVGIG (reference sequence). With 0 bases removed from V and 1 base from J, the gap between germline ends came to 12 bases. The CDR3 has 15 residues. The CDR3 loop is CAWSVIGGAQETQYF. The CDR3 DNA follows: TGTGCCTGGAGTGTGATTGGGGGGGCCCAAGAGACCCAGTACTTC.

This clone was counted once. The rearrangement joins TRBV6-5 to TRBJ2-7; D is possibly TRBD1 (6 bases). The CDR3 is made up of 15 amino acids. CDR1 is MNHEY, CDR2 SVGAGI, per germline. V lost 6 bases to trimming and J lost 2 bases, with 17 bases between them. The DNA for the CDR3 is TGTGCCAGCAGGGCCCCAGGGGCACCTACCTACGAGCAGTACTTC. This codes for CASRAPGAPTYEQYF.

The rearrangement uses TRBV28 and TRBJ1-5; 7 bases map to TRBD1. Germline V lookup: CDR1 MDHEN, CDR2 SYDVKM. The CDR3 contains 13 residues. With V trimmed by 7 bases and J by 1 base, 1 base remained unmatched. The CDR3 loop is CASMGQSNQPQHF. In DNA, the CDR3 is TGTGCCAGCATGGGACAGAGCAATCAGCCCCAGCATTTT.

The chain recombines TRBV19 with TRBJ2-7; 7 bases line up with TRBD1. J lost 4 bases, V lost 3 bases, and 12 bases had no gene match. Per germline, CDR1 LNHDA and CDR2 SQIVND (reference sequence). This CDR3 has 16 residues. The chain's CDR3 is CASSIPGVGGGYEQYF. CDR3 in DNA: TGTGCCAGTAGTATCCCCGGTGTAGGGGGCGGTTACGAGCAGTACTTC.

The gene calls are TRBV15 and TRBJ2-7; possible D gene TRBD1, 6 bases. Trimming stripped 5 bases from V and 6 bases from J, with 20 bases between. Germline CDR1 and CDR2: LNHNV and YYDKDF (reference sequence). The CDR3 is 15 residues long. The CDR3 coding sequence is TGTGCCACCAGCTTACACCATACAGGGAATGGCGAGCAGTACTTC. Protein product: CATSLHHTGNGEQYF.

The genes are TRBV6-5 and TRBJ1-1; no definite D call. The CDR3 length is 15 residues. Germline assignment: CDR1 MNHEY and CDR2 SVGAGI. V gave up 6 bases and J gave up 3 bases, with 17 bases separating them. The CDR3 DNA reads as TGTGCCAGCAGCGAGGTATTAGGTATCGACACTGAAGCTTTCTTT. Amino acids: CASSEVLGIDTEAFF.

The V gene is TRBV5-1, the J gene TRBJ2-7; 13 bases map to TRBD2. The J segment lost 7 bases and the V segment lost 6 bases, leaving 7 bases of the junction unmatched. Germline V gene data show CDR1 as SGHRS and CDR2 as YFSETQ. The CDR3 totals 14 residues. CDR3: CASTRTSGSGEQYF. The CDR3 nucleotides read TGCGCCAGCACCAGGACTAGCGGGAGTGGTGAGCAGTACTTC.

V and J are TRBV15 and TRBJ2-7; TRBD1 matches at 10 bases. The CDR3 is 15 residues long. V lost 0 bases, J lost 6 bases, and 5 bases stayed unmatched. Germline CDR1 reads LNHNV; CDR2 reads YYDKDF (reference sequence). The CDR3 DNA is TGTGCCACCAGCAGAGAGGCGGGGACAGGGGTCGAGCAGTACTTC. This sequence encodes CATSREAGTGVEQYF.